These 19 T cell receptor beta chains originate from one sample sequenced in a study of blood T cell repertoires in COVID-19 (dated by TCRdb to 2020 to 2021). The library relied on the immunoSEQ multiplex PCR assay. What TCRdb holds here is the immuneACCESS table cut down to in-frame rearrangements. Part of the clones is not present; checked against another copy, under half of the missing clones reflect an unresolved V gene, and the others are unexplained. The sample contains 300,000 or so clones, roughly 90% of them found a single time. Together, the top ten hold 2.6% of the sample. Sequencing input: PBMCs or T cells enriched from blood (not recorded which). The receptor source for this set is a man in his fifties or sixties who had recovered from COVID-19.

The rearrangement uses TRBV29-1 and TRBJ1-5, with TRBD1 identical over 7 bases. Per germline, CDR1 SQVTM and CDR2 ANQGSEA. The CDR3 has 17 residues. Trimming cost V 7 bases and J 0 bases; bases outside gene matches: 15. The CDR3 loop reads CSALTERTGRSNQPQHF. The CDR3 nucleotides read TGCAGCGCCCTGACTGAGAGGACAGGCCGTAGCAATCAGCCCCAGCATTTT.

This clone occurred a few times. The chain recombines TRBV5-1 with TRBJ1-1; D call uncertain. The CDR3 totals 12 residues. Germline V gene lookup returns CDR1 SGHRS and CDR2 YFSETQ. With 5 bases removed from V and 6 bases from J, the gap between germline ends came to 11 bases. CDR3 nucleotides: TGCGCCAGCAGGTCGGACTATGCTGAAGCTTTCTTT. Translated: CASRSDYAEAFF.

V usage is TRBV29-1 and J usage is TRBJ1-2; D is perhaps TRBD1 (6 bases). V lost 4 bases, J lost 7 bases, and 16 bases lay in between. This CDR3 has 13 residues. Germline values: CDR1 SQVTM, CDR2 ANQGSEA. CDR3 sequence: CSVAFTGLSGYTF. For the CDR3, the DNA is TGCAGCGTTGCTTTTACAGGGTTAAGTGGCTACACCTTC.

The chain joins TRBV5-1 to TRBJ1-2; TRBD1 might be the D (6 bases). V was clipped by 4 bases and J by 0 bases, with 16 bases between them. Germline V gene data show CDR1 as SGHRS and CDR2 as YFSETQ. This CDR3 region has 16 residues. CDR3 nucleotides: TGCGCCAGCAGCCCGAAGGGGGAGCCAGCTAACTATGGCTACACCTTC. The encoded protein is CASSPKGEPANYGYTF.

The rearrangement joins TRBV6-5 to TRBJ1-1; 8 bases agree with TRBD1. Germline V gives CDR1 MNHEY, CDR2 SVGAGI. The CDR3 is made up of 14 amino acids. Germline trimming cut 5 bases from V and 4 bases from J; bases unmatched to any gene: 6. CDR3 region: CASSRSGGRTEAFF. CDR3 DNA: TGTGCCAGCAGTCGCTCAGGGGGCCGCACTGAAGCTTTCTTT.

V and J are TRBV13 and TRBJ1-1; D perhaps matches TRBD1 (6 bases). This CDR3 has 14 residues. CDR1 and CDR2 (germline): PRHDT, FYEKMQ (reference sequence). V was shortened by 5 bases and J by 4 bases, with 14 bases between the two germline ends. The CDR3 DNA sequence: TGTGCCAGCAGCCCGCTCCAGGGGTCCACTGAAGCTTTCTTT. Translation gives CASSPLQGSTEAFF.

The chain recombines TRBV12-3 or TRBV12-4 with TRBJ1-1; tentatively, D is TRBD1 (6 bases). This CDR3 contains 12 residues. V lost 5 bases, J lost 6 bases, and 10 bases lay in between. CDR3 protein: CASSPQGAEAFF. The CDR3 DNA reads as TGTGCCAGCAGTCCACAGGGAGCTGAAGCTTTCTTT.

This sequence joins TRBV5-1 and TRBJ1-2; 9 bases are shared with TRBD1. The trim removed 4 bases at V and 9 bases at J, leaving 7 bases unmatched. CDR3 size: 13 residues. Germline V gene lookup returns CDR1 SGHRS and CDR2 YFSETQ. The DNA of the CDR3 is TGCGCCAGCAGCCCGGGACAGGGTAATAGCTACACCTTC. Translating it yields CASSPGQGNSYTF.

The chain is built from TRBV4-3 and TRBJ2-7; tentatively, D is TRBD1 (6 bases). Looked up from germline, CDR1 is LGHNA and CDR2 is YSLEER. Trimming removed 1 base at V and 3 bases at J, with 10 bases between. There are 14 residues in the CDR3. The CDR3 sequence: CASSQGQGFYEQYF. Here the CDR3 DNA reads TGCGCCAGCAGCCAAGGGCAGGGGTTCTACGAGCAGTACTTC.

CDR3 DNA sequence: TGCGCCAGCAGCTTGGCTAGCGGGAGCTCCTACGAGCAGTACTTC. Protein: CASSLASGSSYEQYF. The J gene is TRBJ2-7, the V gene TRBV5-1, with TRBD2 matching over 10 bases. V lost 0 bases to trimming and J lost 0 bases; unmatched junction nucleotides: 0. CDR1 and CDR2 (germline): SGHRS, YFSETQ. CDR3 length: 15 residues.

The chain employs TRBV5-1 and TRBJ2-7, with D possibly matching TRBD1 (5 bases). CDR3 size: 14 residues. Germline V CDR1 and CDR2: SGHRS, YFSETQ. Trimming shortened V by 0 bases and J by 2 bases, and 9 bases separated the two germline ends. Here the CDR3 reads CASSLGTSPYEQYF. In DNA form, the CDR3 reads TGCGCCAGCAGCTTGGGGACATCACCCTACGAGCAGTACTTC.

V is TRBV6-5 and J is TRBJ2-7; TRBD1 is a possible D gene (5 bases). The CDR3 loop spans 16 amino acids. From germline, CDR1 is MNHEY and CDR2 SVGAGI. With 0 bases removed from V and 6 bases from J, the gap between germline ends came to 18 bases. CDR3 DNA: TGTGCCAGCAGTTACTCGGTCATGGGCTCCCAGGGCGAGCAGTACTTC. It translates to CASSYSVMGSQGEQYF.

This rearrangement joins TRBV6-1 to TRBJ2-3; D uncertain. The germline V gene has CDR1 MNHNS and CDR2 SASEGT. The CDR3 is 16 amino acids. Trimming removed 2 bases from V and 3 bases from J, with 15 bases in between. The CDR3 nucleotides are TGTGCCAGCAGTGAACCCTCGAGGTTGAGAACAGATACGCAGTATTTT. Translating it yields CASSEPSRLRTDTQYF.

The chain joins TRBV3-1 (or the pseudogene TRBV3-2) to TRBJ1-5; 10 bases line up with TRBD1. The V and J ends lost 9 bases and 3 bases, in that order; junction bases with no gene match: 5. Per the germline V gene, CDR1 is LGHDT and CDR2 is YNNKEL (reference sequence). This CDR3 region has 14 residues. CDR3 in amino acids: CARRTGGDNQPQHF. The CDR3 nucleotides are TGTGCCAGGCGGACAGGGGGGGACAATCAGCCCCAGCATTTT.

The chain carries TRBV6-5 and TRBJ2-5, with TRBD2 as a possible D gene (5 bases). CDR1 MNHEY and CDR2 SVGAGI come from the germline V gene. V was shortened by 6 bases and J by 5 bases, with 19 bases between the two germline ends. The CDR3 has 15 amino acids. The CDR3 loop reads CASRSLSRGGETQYF. CDR3 DNA sequence: TGTGCCAGCAGGAGCCTTTCCCGAGGCGGGGAGACCCAGTACTTC.

The chain couples TRBV7-9 to TRBJ1-2; 7 nucleotides line up with TRBD1. The CDR3 spans 12 residues. V shed 4 bases, J shed 7 bases, and the junction held 3 bases outside the gene matches. The V gene's germline CDR1 is SEHNR and CDR2 FQNEAQ (reference sequence). The CDR3 bases are TGTGCCAGCAGCTCGACAGGGAGTGGCTACACCTTC. This encodes CASSSTGSGYTF. Looking up the rest from reference TRBV7-9 and TRBJ1-2 gives the full variable domain: DTGVSQNPRHKITKRGQNVTFRCDPISEHNRLYWYRQTLGQGPEFLTYFQNEAQLEKSRLLSDRFSAERPKGSFSTLEIQRTEQGDSAMYLCASSSTGSGYTFGSGTRLTVV.

The rearrangement uses TRBV12-5 and TRBJ2-5, with TRBD1 matching 7 bases. The ends lost 5 bases at V and 6 bases at J; junction bases unmatched: 15. The CDR3 spans 16 residues. Germline V gene sequence: CDR1 LGHNT, CDR2 FRNRAP. The CDR3 DNA reads as TGTGCTAGTGGTACCGGGTGGGGACGGGACAGTCAGACCCAGTACTTC. Translation: CASGTGWGRDSQTQYF.

The chain has TRBV7-9 and TRBJ2-7, with D tentatively TRBD2 (6 bases). Germline V gene sequence: CDR1 SEHNR, CDR2 FQNEAQ (reference sequence). This CDR3 spans 12 amino acids. Trimming cost V 7 bases and J 6 bases, with 13 bases left between them. The CDR3 sequence is CASTVLGGEQYF. Here the CDR3 DNA reads TGTGCCAGCACCGTATTGGGGGGCGAGCAGTACTTC.

The CDR3 DNA reads as TGTGCCAGCAGTTTTGGACAGAGCTATGGCTACACCTTC. Its translation: CASSFGQSYGYTF. The chain couples TRBV6-5 to TRBJ1-2; maybe TRBD1 (6 bases). This CDR3 contains 13 residues. V was shortened by 4 bases and J by 4 bases, with 10 bases between the two germline ends. Looked up from germline, CDR1 is MNHEY and CDR2 is SVGAGI.